The 24 T cell receptor beta chains listed next were all sequenced from one sample in a study of cytomegalovirus exposure and HLA in healthy donors. Amplification used 60 Vbeta primers and 13 Jbeta primers. Some clones are missing from TCRdb's copy, which holds only in-frame ones; the method was immunoSEQ multiplex PCR. In total, the table holds 40,000 to 55,000 clones. The sample consisted of PBMCs. All receptors derive from a male donor in good health and CMV-seropositive.

This chain connects TRBV9 to TRBJ2-5; 9 bases fit TRBD1. Germline loops: CDR1 SGDLS, CDR2 YYNGEE. J gave up 5 bases and V 4 bases, and 9 bases lay outside the gene matches. The CDR3 sequence is 15 residues long. The CDR3 region is CASSSRTGVRETQYF. CDR3 in DNA: TGTGCCAGCAGCTCCCGGACAGGGGTTAGGGAGACCCAGTACTTC. Complete variable domain (other parts from reference TRBV9 and TRBJ2-5): DSGVTQTPKHLITATGQRVTLRCSPRSGDLSVYWYQQSLDQGLQFLIQYYNGEERAKGNILERFSAQQFPDLHSELNLSSLELGDSALYFCASSSRTGVRETQYFGPGTRLLVL.

The chain couples TRBV7-6 to TRBJ2-3; D may be TRBD1 (5 bases). V lost 3 bases, J lost 2 bases, and 15 bases lay in between. The CDR3 loop spans 16 amino acids. Germline lookup yields CDR1 SGHVS and CDR2 FNYEAQ. The CDR3 here is CASSFGITGNTDTQYF. The CDR3 DNA reads TGTGCCAGCAGCTTTGGAATTACAGGAAACACAGATACGCAGTATTTT.

The rearrangement links TRBV29-1 to TRBJ2-4; TRBD1 matches at 7 bases. The ends lost 7 bases at V and 0 bases at J; junction bases unmatched: 12. Germline CDR1 SQVTM, CDR2 ANQGSEA. The CDR3 has 16 amino acids. Here the CDR3 reads CSAHPTGEEAKNIQYF. The CDR3 bases are TGCAGCGCACACCCAACAGGGGAAGAAGCCAAAAACATTCAGTACTTC.

The chain carries TRBV11-2 and TRBJ2-7; weak D call: TRBD2 (5 bases). The end of the DNA aligns better with TRBJ2-1, so the J call may be wrong. The CDR3 is 15 amino acids. Germline V gene lookup returns CDR1 SGHAT and CDR2 FQNNGV. The CDR3 loop reads CASSGLPPPYNEQFF. The CDR3 DNA reads TGTGCCAGCAGCGGACTCCCCCCACCCTACAATGAGCAGTTCTTC.

The chain couples TRBV19 to TRBJ1-2; no clear D. Trimming removed 3 bases at V and 4 bases at J, with 6 bases between. There are 12 residues in the CDR3. From germline, CDR1 is LNHDA and CDR2 SQIVND (reference sequence). CDR3 nucleotide sequence: TGTGCCAGTAGTATTGACTTCTATGGCTACACCTTC. Residues: CASSIDFYGYTF.

The chain employs TRBV7-9 and TRBJ2-7, with D unresolved. The CDR3 consists of 12 residues. V was pared by 5 bases and J by 3 bases, with 8 bases between. Germline values: CDR1 SEHNR, CDR2 FQNEAQ (reference sequence). Written as DNA, the CDR3 is TGTGCCAGCAGCCCCCGAGGCTACGAGCAGTACTTC. Its translation: CASSPRGYEQYF.

This chain links TRBV6-4 with TRBJ2-7; D remains unclear. Trimming stripped 2 bases from V and 3 bases from J, with 5 bases between. Germline CDR1 is MRHNA and CDR2 is SNTAGT. The CDR3 totals 12 residues. The CDR3 reads CASSDPGYEQYF. The CDR3, as DNA: TGTGCCAGCAGTGACCCCGGCTACGAGCAGTACTTC.

J is TRBJ1-5 and V is TRBV7-3; D is unclear. The CDR3 length is 14 residues. Trimming took 3 bases from V and 6 from J, leaving 12 bases between them. CDR1 SGHTA and CDR2 FQGTGA come from the germline V gene. The CDR3 region has the DNA TGTGCCAGCAGCTTGGACGGTGGAGGTCAGCCCCAGCATTTT. This translates into CASSLDGGGQPQHF.

The chain links TRBV5-4 to TRBJ1-2, with 10 bases matching TRBD1. The J segment lost 2 bases and the V segment lost 4 bases, leaving 8 bases of the junction unmatched. Germline V gene lookup returns CDR1 SGHNT and CDR2 YYREEE (reference sequence). The CDR3 runs 16 residues. CDR3 in DNA: TGTGCCAGCAGCCCGGGCGGGACAGGGGTGAACTATGGCTACACCTTC. Its protein is CASSPGGTGVNYGYTF.

The J gene is TRBJ2-7, the V gene TRBV7-9, with 11 bases identical to TRBD1. J lost 4 bases, V lost 4 bases, and 6 bases had no gene match. The germline V gene has CDR1 SEHNR and CDR2 FQNEAQ (reference sequence). The CDR3 covers 15 residues. CDR3 sequence reads: CASSSPGQGVYEQYF. CDR3 DNA sequence: TGTGCCAGCAGCTCTCCGGGACAGGGGGTTTACGAGCAGTACTTC.

The chain combines TRBV7-8 with TRBJ2-7; 11 bases are a match to TRBD2. CDR3 length: 16 amino acids. The germline V gene encodes CDR1 SGHVS and CDR2 FQNEAQ. V shed 4 bases, J shed 2 bases, and the junction held 7 bases outside the gene matches. The CDR3 reads CASSSSRSGGAYEQYF. The DNA for the CDR3 is TGTGCCAGCAGCTCTTCCCGTAGCGGGGGGGCCTACGAGCAGTACTTC.

The chain is built from TRBV4-3 and TRBJ2-7, with a tentative D call TRBD1 (5 bases). The CDR3 spans 15 residues. Germline V gives CDR1 LGHNA, CDR2 YSLEER. Trimming stripped 0 bases from V and 4 bases from J, with 13 bases between. The CDR3 nucleotides read TGCGCCAGCAGCCAAGACAGGGCAGGGAATTACGAGCAGTACTTC. As protein: CASSQDRAGNYEQYF.

The chain is built from TRBV7-9 and TRBJ1-4, with TRBD1 as a possible D gene (5 bases). This CDR3 contains 15 residues. Germline assignment: CDR1 SEHNR and CDR2 FQNEAQ (reference sequence). With 11 bases removed from V and 0 bases from J, the gap between germline ends came to 16 bases. For the CDR3, the DNA is TGTGCCGGTAAACCGACAGACGCAACTAATGAAAAACTGTTTTTT. Amino acid sequence: CAGKPTDATNEKLFF.

V usage is TRBV6-5 and J usage is TRBJ2-7, with D perhaps matching TRBD2 (6 bases). Trimming cost V 5 bases and J 0 bases, with 14 bases left between them. Germline values: CDR1 MNHEY, CDR2 SVGAGI. CDR3 length: 15 amino acids. Here the CDR3 DNA reads TGTGCCAGCAGTAGGGACTCGTCACCCTCCTACGAGCAGTACTTC. It translates to CASSRDSSPSYEQYF.

This rearrangement joins TRBV27 to TRBJ2-1, with D perhaps TRBD1 (6 bases). The V and J ends lost 0 bases and 8 bases respectively, with 8 bases between them. CDR1 is MNHEY, CDR2 SMNVEV, per germline (reference sequence). This CDR3 contains 13 residues. This CDR3 reads CASSLSDSYEQFF. The CDR3 DNA is TGTGCCAGCAGTTTATCGGACAGCTATGAGCAGTTCTTC.

The chain combines TRBV6-5 with TRBJ2-7, with 8 bases aligning to TRBD2. The germline CDR1 and CDR2 sequences are MNHEY and SVGAGI. V shed 6 bases, J shed 1 base, and the junction held 8 bases outside the gene matches. The CDR3 has 15 amino acids. Here the CDR3 reads CASSPGGAVSYEQYF. Here the CDR3 DNA reads TGTGCCAGCAGCCCCGGGGGGGCGGTTTCCTACGAGCAGTACTTC.

The chain has TRBV13 and TRBJ2-2; 7 positions agree with TRBD1. The CDR3 covers 15 residues. The trim removed 6 bases at V and 1 base at J, leaving 5 bases unmatched. Germline V gives CDR1 PRHDT, CDR2 FYEKMQ (reference sequence). The DNA of the CDR3 is TGTGCCAGCAGTCCTGACAGGGTGAACACCGGGGAGCTGTTTTTT. This encodes CASSPDRVNTGELFF.

The chain employs TRBV10-3 and TRBJ2-7, with TRBD1 identical over 7 bases. Germline values: CDR1 ENHRY, CDR2 SYGVKD. CDR3 size: 16 residues. The V gene end was trimmed by 0 bases and the J gene end by 2 bases; junction bases not matched to a gene: 7. CDR3 sequence: CAISESDGTEAYEQYF. CDR3 DNA sequence: TGTGCCATCAGTGAGTCCGACGGGACAGAAGCCTACGAGCAGTACTTC.

The gene calls are TRBV6-6 and TRBJ2-3; D uncertain. V dropped 5 bases and J dropped 4 bases, with 13 bases sitting between them. Germline loops: CDR1 MNHNY, CDR2 SVGAGI (reference sequence). The CDR3 runs to 14 residues. CDR3 sequence: CASSIQLLSDTQYF. The CDR3 nucleotides are TGTGCCAGCAGTATTCAGTTATTATCAGATACGCAGTATTTT.

V is TRBV6-5 and J is TRBJ2-7; no clear D gene. Germline V gene data show CDR1 as MNHEY and CDR2 as SVGAGI. Trimming took 0 bases from V and 7 from J, leaving 19 bases between them. There are 16 residues in the CDR3. CDR3 sequence reads: CASSYSRPSNGWEQYF. CDR3 coding DNA: TGTGCCAGCAGTTACTCGCGTCCCTCTAACGGTTGGGAGCAGTACTTC.

The chain employs TRBV13 and TRBJ2-3; D possibly corresponds to TRBD1 (6 bases). V was pared by 5 bases and J by 2 bases, with 14 bases between. This CDR3 comprises 15 residues. Germline assignment: CDR1 PRHDT and CDR2 FYEKMQ (reference sequence). The CDR3 DNA is TGTGCCAGCAGCCCAACGGGACAAACCACAGATACGCAGTATTTT. Residues: CASSPTGQTTDTQYF.

V usage is TRBV15 and J usage is TRBJ2-1, with 10 bases lining up with TRBD2. J was trimmed by 8 bases and V by 3 bases; bases with no gene match: 7. CDR3 size: 15 residues. Looked up from germline, CDR1 is LNHNV and CDR2 is YYDKDF (reference sequence). Here the CDR3 DNA reads TGTGCCACCAGCAGCGAGCGGGGGGGCCTCTATGAGCAGTTCTTC. This codes for CATSSERGGLYEQFF.

This chain connects TRBV30 to TRBJ2-2; D is undetermined. This CDR3 contains 14 residues. Germline V CDR1 and CDR2: GTSNPN, SVGIG (reference sequence). The V end lost 2 bases, the J end lost 5 bases, and 12 bases lay between the germline ends. The CDR3 sequence is CAWSPSTYTGELFF. The CDR3 coding sequence is TGTGCCTGGAGTCCGTCGACATATACCGGGGAGCTGTTTTTT.

The chain joins TRBV6-1 to TRBJ2-5, with 8 bases aligning to TRBD2. CDR1 and CDR2 (germline): MNHNS, SASEGT. V was pared by 4 bases and J by 4 bases, with 8 bases of the junction left unmatched. The CDR3 runs to 15 residues. CDR3 in amino acids: CASSAQRGYSETQYF. The CDR3 DNA reads as TGTGCCAGCAGTGCCCAGCGGGGGTATTCAGAGACCCAGTACTTC.